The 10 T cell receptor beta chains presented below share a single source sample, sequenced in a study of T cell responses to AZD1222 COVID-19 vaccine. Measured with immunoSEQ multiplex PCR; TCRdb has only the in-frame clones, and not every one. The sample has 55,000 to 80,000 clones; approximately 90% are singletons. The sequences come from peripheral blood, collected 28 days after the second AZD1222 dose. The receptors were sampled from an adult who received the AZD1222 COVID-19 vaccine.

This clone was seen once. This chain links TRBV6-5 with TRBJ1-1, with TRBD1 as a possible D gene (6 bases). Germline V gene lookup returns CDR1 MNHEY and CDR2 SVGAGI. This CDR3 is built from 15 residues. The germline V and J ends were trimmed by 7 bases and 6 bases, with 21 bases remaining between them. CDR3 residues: CASTSISQGFPEAFF. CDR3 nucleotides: TGTGCCAGCACCTCCATATCGCAGGGGTTTCCTGAAGCTTTCTTT.

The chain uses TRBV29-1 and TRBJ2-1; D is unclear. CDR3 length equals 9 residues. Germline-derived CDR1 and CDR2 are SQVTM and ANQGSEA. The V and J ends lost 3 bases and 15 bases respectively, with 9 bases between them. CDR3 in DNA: TGCAGCGTTGATATAGAAGGGTTCTTC. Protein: CSVDIEGFF.

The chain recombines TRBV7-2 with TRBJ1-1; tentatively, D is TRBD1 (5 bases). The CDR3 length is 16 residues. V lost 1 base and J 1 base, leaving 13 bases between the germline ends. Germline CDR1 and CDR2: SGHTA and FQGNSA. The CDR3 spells CASSLGGPGENTEAFF. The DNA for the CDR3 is TGTGCCAGCAGCTTAGGGGGCCCGGGGGAGAACACTGAAGCTTTCTTT.

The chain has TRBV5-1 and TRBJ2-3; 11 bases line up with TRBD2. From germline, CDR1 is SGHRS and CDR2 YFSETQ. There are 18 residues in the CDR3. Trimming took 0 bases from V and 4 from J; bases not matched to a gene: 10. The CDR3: CASSLAELAGGSADTQYF. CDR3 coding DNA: TGCGCCAGCAGCTTGGCCGAGTTAGCGGGAGGGTCTGCAGATACGCAGTATTTT.

CDR3 in DNA: TGCGCCAGCAGTGAGCGGGGACAGGGGGCGAACACTGAAGCTTTCTTT. It encodes CASSERGQGANTEAFF. This chain connects TRBV10-2 to TRBJ1-1; 12 bases align to TRBD1. Per the germline V gene, CDR1 is WSHSY and CDR2 is SAAADI. V gave up 2 bases and J gave up 1 base; unmatched junction bases: 2. The CDR3 spans 16 residues.

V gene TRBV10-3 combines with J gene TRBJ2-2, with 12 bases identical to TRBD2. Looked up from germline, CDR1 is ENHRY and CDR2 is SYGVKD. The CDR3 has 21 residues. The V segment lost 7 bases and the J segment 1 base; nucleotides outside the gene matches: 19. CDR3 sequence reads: CAITPSLFASGRARNTGELFF. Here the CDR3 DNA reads TGTGCCATCACCCCCAGCTTGTTTGCTAGCGGGAGGGCCAGGAACACCGGGGAGCTGTTTTTT.

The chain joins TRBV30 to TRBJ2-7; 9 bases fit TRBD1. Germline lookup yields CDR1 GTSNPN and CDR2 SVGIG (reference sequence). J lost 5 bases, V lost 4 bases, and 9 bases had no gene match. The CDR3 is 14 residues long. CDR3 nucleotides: TGTGCCTGGACTAAGGGACAGGGTAAGGACGAGCAGTACTTC. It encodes CAWTKGQGKDEQYF. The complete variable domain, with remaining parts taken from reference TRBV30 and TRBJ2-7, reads SQTIHQWPATLVQPVGSPLSLECTVEGTSNPNLYWYRQAAGRGLQLLFYSVGIGQISSEVPQNLSASRPQDRQFILSSKKLLLSDSGFYLCAWTKGQGKDEQYFGPGTRLTVT.

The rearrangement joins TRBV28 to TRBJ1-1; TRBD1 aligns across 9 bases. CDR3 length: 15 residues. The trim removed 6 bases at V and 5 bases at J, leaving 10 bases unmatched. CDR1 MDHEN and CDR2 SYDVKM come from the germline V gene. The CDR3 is CASRPQQGAGTEAFF. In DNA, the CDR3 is TGTGCCAGCAGGCCCCAACAGGGGGCAGGAACTGAAGCTTTCTTT.

The CDR3 coding sequence is TGTGCCAGCAGCTGGGACAGCTTTAATTCACCCCTCCACTTT. This translates into CASSWDSFNSPLHF. This chain connects TRBV11-3 to TRBJ1-6; 7 nucleotides line up with TRBD1. CDR1 is SGHNT and CDR2 is YENEEA in the germline V gene. J was trimmed by 6 bases and V by 4 bases; bases with no gene match: 3. This CDR3 is built from 14 residues.

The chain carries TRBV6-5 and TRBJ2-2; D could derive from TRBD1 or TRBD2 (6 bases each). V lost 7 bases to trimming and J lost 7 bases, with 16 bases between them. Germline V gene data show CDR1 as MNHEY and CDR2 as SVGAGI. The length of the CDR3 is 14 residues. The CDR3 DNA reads TGTGCCAGCACCCCGGGGGCCGGAGGCGGGGAGCTGTTTTTT. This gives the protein CASTPGAGGGELFF.